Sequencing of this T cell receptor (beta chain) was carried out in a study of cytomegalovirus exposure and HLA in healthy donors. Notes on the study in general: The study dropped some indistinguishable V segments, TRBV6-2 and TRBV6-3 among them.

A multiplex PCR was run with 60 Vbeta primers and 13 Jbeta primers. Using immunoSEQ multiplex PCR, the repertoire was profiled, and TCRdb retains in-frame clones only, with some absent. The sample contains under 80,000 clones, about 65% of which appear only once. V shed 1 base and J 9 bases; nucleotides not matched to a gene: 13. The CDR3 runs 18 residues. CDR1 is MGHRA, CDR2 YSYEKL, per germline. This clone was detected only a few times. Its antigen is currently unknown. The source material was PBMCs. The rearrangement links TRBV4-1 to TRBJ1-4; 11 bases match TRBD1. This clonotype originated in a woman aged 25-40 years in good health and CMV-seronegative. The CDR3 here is CASSQAFGQGQGEKKLFF. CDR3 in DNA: TGCGCCAGCAGCCAAGCTTTTGGCCAGGGACAGGGGGAGAAAAAACTGTTTTTT.